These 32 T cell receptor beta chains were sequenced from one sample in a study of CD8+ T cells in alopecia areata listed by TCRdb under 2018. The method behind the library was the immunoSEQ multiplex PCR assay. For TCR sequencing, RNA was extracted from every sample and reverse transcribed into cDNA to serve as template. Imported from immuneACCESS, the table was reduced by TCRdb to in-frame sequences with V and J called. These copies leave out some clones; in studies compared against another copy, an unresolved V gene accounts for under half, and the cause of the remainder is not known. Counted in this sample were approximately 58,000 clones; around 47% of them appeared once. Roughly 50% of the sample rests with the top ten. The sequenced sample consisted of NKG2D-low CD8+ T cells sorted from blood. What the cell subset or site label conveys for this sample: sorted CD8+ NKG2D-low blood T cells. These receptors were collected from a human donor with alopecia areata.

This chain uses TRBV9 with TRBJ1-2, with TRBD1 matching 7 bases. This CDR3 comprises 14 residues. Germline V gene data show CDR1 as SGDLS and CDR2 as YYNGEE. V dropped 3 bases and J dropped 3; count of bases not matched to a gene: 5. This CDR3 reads CASSGQGPYYGYTF. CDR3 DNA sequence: TGTGCCAGCAGCGGACAGGGACCCTACTATGGCTACACCTTC. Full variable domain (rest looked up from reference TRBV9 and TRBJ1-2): DSGVTQTPKHLITATGQRVTLRCSPRSGDLSVYWYQQSLDQGLQFLIQYYNGEERAKGNILERFSAQQFPDLHSELNLSSLELGDSALYFCASSGQGPYYGYTFGSGTRLTVV.

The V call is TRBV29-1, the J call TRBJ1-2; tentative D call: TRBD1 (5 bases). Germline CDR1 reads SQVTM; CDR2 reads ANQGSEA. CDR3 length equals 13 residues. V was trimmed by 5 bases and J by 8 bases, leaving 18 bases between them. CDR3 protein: CSVPLRGPGGYTF. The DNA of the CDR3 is TGCAGCGTTCCCCTTCGGGGACCCGGGGGCTACACCTTC.

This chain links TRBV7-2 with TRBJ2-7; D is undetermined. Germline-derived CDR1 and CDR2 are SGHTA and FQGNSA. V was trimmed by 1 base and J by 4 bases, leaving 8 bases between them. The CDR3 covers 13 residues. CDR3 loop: CASSLDPSYEQYF. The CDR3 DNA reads TGTGCCAGCAGCTTAGACCCGTCTTACGAGCAGTACTTC.

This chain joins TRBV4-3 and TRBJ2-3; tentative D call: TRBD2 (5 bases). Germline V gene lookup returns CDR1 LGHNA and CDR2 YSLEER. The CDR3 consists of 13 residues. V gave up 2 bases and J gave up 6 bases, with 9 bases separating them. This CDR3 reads CASSQRTWDTQYF. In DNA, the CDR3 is TGCGCCAGCAGCCAAAGGACTTGGGATACGCAGTATTTT.

CDR3 loop: CASSQVDGSSYEQYF. As DNA, the CDR3 is TGCGCCAGCAGCCAAGTTGACGGGAGCTCCTACGAGCAGTACTTC. This rearrangement joins TRBV4-3 to TRBJ2-7; maybe TRBD2 (6 bases). This CDR3 has 15 residues. Per germline, CDR1 LGHNA and CDR2 YSLEER. V lost 1 base to trimming and J lost 0 bases, with 10 bases between them.

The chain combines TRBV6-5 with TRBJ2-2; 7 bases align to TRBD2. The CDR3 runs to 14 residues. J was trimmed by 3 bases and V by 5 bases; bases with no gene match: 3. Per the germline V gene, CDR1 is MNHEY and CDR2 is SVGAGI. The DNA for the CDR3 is TGTGCCAGCAGTAAGCGGGGCCACACCGGGGAGCTGTTTTTT. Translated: CASSKRGHTGELFF.

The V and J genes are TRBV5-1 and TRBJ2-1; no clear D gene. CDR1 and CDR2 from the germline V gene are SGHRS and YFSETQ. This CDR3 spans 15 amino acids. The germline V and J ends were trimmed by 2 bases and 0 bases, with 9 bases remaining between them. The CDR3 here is CASSFTVSSYNEQFF. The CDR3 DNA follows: TGCGCCAGCAGCTTCACGGTTAGCTCCTACAATGAGCAGTTCTTC.

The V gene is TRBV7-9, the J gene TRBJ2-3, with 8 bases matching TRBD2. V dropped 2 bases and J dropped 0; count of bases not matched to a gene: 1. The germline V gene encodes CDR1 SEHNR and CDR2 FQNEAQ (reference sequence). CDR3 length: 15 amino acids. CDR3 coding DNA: TGTGCCAGCAGCTTAAGCGGGGGAAGCACAGATACGCAGTATTTT. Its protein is CASSLSGGSTDTQYF.

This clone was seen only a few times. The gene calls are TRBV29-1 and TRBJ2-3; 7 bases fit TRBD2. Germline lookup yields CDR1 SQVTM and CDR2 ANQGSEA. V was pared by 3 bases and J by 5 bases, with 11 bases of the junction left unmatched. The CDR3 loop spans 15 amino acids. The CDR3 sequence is CSVEWGAGRGDTQYF. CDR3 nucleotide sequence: TGCAGCGTTGAGTGGGGAGCGGGACGGGGAGATACGCAGTATTTT.

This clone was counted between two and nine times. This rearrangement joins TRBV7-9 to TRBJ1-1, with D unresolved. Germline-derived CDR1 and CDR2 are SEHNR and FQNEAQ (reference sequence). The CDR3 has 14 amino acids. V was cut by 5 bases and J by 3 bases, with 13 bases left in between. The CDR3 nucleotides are TGTGCCAGCAGCCCTCTAGGCTCGTACACTGAAGCTTTCTTT. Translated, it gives CASSPLGSYTEAFF.

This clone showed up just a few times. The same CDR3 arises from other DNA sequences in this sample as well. CDR3 nucleotide sequence: TGTGCCAGCAGTCTCAACTACGAGCAGTACTTC. Translated, it gives CASSLNYEQYF. This chain uses TRBV7-9 with TRBJ2-7; D not resolved. Trimming left V 6 bases short and J 3 bases short, with 6 bases between. CDR1 is SEHNR and CDR2 is FQNEAQ in the germline V gene (reference sequence). There are 11 residues in the CDR3.

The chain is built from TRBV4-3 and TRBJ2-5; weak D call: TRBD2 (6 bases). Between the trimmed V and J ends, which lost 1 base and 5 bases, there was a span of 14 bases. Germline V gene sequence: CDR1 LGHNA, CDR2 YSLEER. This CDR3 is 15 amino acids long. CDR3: CASSQVVLGGETQYF. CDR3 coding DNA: TGCGCCAGCAGCCAAGTTGTGTTAGGAGGGGAGACCCAGTACTTC.

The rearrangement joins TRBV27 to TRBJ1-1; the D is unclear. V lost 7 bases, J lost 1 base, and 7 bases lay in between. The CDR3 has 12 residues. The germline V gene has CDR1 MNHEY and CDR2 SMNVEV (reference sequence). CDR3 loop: CASIGWNTEAFF. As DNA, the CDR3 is TGTGCCAGCATAGGGTGGAACACTGAAGCTTTCTTT.

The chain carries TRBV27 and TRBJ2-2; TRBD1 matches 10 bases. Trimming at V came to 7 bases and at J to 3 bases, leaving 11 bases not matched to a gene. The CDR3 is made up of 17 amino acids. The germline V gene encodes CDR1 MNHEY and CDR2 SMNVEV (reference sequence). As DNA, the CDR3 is TGTGCCAGCATGTCTCCGAGGGGACAGGGGTACACCGGGGAGCTGTTTTTT. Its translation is CASMSPRGQGYTGELFF.

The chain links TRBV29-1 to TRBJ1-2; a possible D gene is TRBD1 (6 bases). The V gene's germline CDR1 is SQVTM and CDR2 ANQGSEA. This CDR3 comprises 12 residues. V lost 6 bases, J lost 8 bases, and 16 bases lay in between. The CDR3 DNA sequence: TGCAGCGTCGTTTCTCCAGGGGACGGCTACACCTTC. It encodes CSVVSPGDGYTF.

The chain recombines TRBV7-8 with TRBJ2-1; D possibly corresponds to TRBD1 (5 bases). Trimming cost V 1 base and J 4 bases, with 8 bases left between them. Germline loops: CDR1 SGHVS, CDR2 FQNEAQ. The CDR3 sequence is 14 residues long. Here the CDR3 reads CASSLGTGYNEQFF. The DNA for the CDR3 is TGTGCCAGCAGCTTAGGAACAGGATACAATGAGCAGTTCTTC.

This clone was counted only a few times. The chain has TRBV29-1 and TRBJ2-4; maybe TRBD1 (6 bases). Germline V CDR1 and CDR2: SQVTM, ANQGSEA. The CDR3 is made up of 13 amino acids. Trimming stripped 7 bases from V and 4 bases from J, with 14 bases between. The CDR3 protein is CSATQGRKNIQYF. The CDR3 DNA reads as TGCAGCGCGACACAGGGAAGAAAAAACATTCAGTACTTC.

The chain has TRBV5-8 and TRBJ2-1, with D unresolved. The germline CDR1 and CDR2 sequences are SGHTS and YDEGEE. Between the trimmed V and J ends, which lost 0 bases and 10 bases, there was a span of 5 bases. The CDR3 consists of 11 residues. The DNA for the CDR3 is TGTGCCAGCAGCTTGGGGCCGGAGCAGTTCTTC. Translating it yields CASSLGPEQFF.

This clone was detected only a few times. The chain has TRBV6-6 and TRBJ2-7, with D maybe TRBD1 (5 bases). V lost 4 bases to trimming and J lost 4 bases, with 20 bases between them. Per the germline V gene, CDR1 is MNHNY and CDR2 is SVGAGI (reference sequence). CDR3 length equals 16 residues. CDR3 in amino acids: CASSSRDRDTSYEQYF. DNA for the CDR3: TGTGCCAGCAGTTCCAGAGACAGAGATACTTCGTACGAGCAGTACTTC.

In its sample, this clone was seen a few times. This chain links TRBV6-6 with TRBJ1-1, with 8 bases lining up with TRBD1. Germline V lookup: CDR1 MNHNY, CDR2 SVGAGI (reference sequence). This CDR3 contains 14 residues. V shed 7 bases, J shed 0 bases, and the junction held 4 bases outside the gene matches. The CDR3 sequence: CASNGGQVNTEAFF. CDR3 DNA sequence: TGTGCCAGCAACGGGGGACAGGTGAACACTGAAGCTTTCTTT.

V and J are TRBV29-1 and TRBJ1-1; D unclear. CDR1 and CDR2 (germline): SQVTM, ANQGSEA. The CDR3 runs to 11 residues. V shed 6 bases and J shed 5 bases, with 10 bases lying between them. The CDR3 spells CSVPSGTEAFF. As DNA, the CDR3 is TGCAGCGTCCCCTCGGGGACTGAAGCTTTCTTT.

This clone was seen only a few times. The DNA for the CDR3 is TGCAGCGTTTTGGGAGGGCAGCTCGGTACCGGGGAGCTGTTTTTT. Its translation: CSVLGGQLGTGELFF. The chain recombines TRBV29-1 with TRBJ2-2, with 7 positions matching TRBD2. The germline CDR1 and CDR2 sequences are SQVTM and ANQGSEA. The V segment lost 5 bases and the J segment 5 bases; nucleotides outside the gene matches: 11. The CDR3 runs 15 residues.

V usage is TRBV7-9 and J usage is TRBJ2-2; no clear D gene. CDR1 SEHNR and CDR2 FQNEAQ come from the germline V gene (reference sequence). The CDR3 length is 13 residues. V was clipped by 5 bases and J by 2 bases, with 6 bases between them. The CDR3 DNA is TGTGCCAGCAGCCCTGACAACACCGGGGAGCTGTTTTTT. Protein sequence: CASSPDNTGELFF.

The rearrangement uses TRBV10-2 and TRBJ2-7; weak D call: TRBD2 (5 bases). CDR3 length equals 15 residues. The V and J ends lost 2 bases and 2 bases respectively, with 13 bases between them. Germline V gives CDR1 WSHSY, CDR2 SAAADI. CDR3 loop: CASSEPARGTYEQYF. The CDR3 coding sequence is TGCGCCAGCAGTGAGCCCGCCCGGGGAACCTACGAGCAGTACTTC.

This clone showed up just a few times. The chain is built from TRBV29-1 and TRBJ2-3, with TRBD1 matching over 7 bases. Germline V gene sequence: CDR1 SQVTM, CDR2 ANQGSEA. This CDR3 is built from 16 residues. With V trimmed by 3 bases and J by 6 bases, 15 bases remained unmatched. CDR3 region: CSVDADRRFHTDTQYF. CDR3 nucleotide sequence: TGCAGCGTTGATGCGGACAGGCGATTTCATACGGATACGCAGTATTTT.

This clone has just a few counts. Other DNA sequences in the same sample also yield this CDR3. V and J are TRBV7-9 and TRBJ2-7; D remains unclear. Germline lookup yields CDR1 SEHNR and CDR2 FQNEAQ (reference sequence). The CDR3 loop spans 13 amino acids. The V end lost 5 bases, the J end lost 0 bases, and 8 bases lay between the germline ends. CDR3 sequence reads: CASSPAASYEQYF. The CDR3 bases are TGTGCCAGCAGCCCGGCAGCCTCCTACGAGCAGTACTTC.

CDR3 sequence: CASSTGTENTGELFF. The CDR3 DNA reads as TGTGCCAGCAGCACGGGGACAGAGAACACCGGGGAGCTGTTTTTT. The chain joins TRBV13 to TRBJ2-2; 7 bases align to TRBD1. Germline V gene lookup returns CDR1 PRHDT and CDR2 FYEKMQ (reference sequence). The CDR3 sequence is 15 residues long. The ends lost 5 bases at V and 1 base at J; junction bases unmatched: 4.

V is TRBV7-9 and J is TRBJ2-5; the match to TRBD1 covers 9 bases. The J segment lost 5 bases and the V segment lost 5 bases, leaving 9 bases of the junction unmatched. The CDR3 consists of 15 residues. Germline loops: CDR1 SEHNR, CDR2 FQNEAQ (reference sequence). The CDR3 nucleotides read TGTGCCAGCAGCGGGACAGGGAATGGTGAGGAGACCCAGTACTTC. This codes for CASSGTGNGEETQYF.

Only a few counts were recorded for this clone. CDR3 protein: CSVEGGQANYGYTF. The DNA of the CDR3 is TGCAGCGTTGAGGGGGGACAGGCTAACTATGGCTACACCTTC. The J gene is TRBJ1-2, the V gene TRBV29-1; the match to TRBD1 covers 8 bases. Germline lookup yields CDR1 SQVTM and CDR2 ANQGSEA. Losses at the gene ends were 3 bases for V and 0 bases for J; bases not matched to a gene: 3. The CDR3 sequence is 14 residues long.

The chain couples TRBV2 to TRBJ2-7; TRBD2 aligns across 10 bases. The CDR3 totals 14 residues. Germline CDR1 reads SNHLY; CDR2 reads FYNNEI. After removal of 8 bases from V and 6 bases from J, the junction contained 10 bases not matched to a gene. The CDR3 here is CASVSLAGETEQYF. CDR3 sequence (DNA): TGTGCCAGCGTTTCGCTAGCGGGAGAGACCGAGCAGTACTTC.

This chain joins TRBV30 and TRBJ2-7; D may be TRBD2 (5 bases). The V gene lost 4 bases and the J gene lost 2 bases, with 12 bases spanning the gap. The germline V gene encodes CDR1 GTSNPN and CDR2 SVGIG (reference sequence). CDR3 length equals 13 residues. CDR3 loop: CAWMPDGTYEQYF. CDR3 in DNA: TGTGCCTGGATGCCTGACGGGACCTACGAGCAGTACTTC.

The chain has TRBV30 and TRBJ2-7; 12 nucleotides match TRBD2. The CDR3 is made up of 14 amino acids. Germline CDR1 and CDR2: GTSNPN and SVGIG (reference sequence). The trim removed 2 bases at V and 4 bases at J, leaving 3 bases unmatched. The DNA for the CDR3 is TGTGCCTGGAGTCTAGCGGGAGGGCTTTACGAGCAGTACTTC. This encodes CAWSLAGGLYEQYF.